The clone carrying this TCR beta chain came up a few times. The data were taken from a study of blood T cell repertoires in COVID-19. Study details: Spain, Italy and the United States supplied samples that represented acute and convalescent COVID-19. The cDNA or gDNA used as material had been derived from T cells, B-cell-depleted T cells, or PBMCs.

Trimming shortened V by 3 bases and J by 3 bases, and 12 bases separated the two germline ends. The V gene's germline CDR1 is MNHNS and CDR2 SASEGT. The CDR3 contains 14 residues. Original data processing: The assay estimated nucleated cells by amplifying reference gene primers. Profiling relied on immunoSEQ multiplex PCR, and the TCRdb table lists in-frame clones only, not all of them. Clonal size and the V and J genes are those of that table, whereas D and trimming came from the DNA. Here the sample spans fewer than 200,000 clones, 70% to 90% being singletons. The TCR sequence derives from a man in his forties who had recovered from COVID-19. The chain carries TRBV6-1 and TRBJ2-7, with D tentatively TRBD1 (6 bases). Material: peripheral blood. The CDR3 DNA sequence: TGTGCCAGCAGTGATACAGGGACGGGCTACGAGCAGTACTTC. It encodes CASSDTGTGYEQYF.